The 25 T cell receptor beta chains listed next were all sequenced from one sample in a study of siplizumab effects on memory and regulatory T cells. It was at 37°C and for five to seven days that the mixed lymphocyte reaction cells were cocultured. Their recognized antigens are unknown. TCRdb's table, derived via immunoSEQ multiplex PCR, lists solely in-frame clones and lacks some. This sample carries over 11,000 clones, around 49% of them seen once, and the ten largest clones take roughly 8.7%. The source material was CFSE-low (dividing) CD4+ T cells sorted from an allogeneic mixed lymphocyte reaction. The origin of the receptors is a human donor in good health; the cells came from an allogeneic mixed lymphocyte reaction.

The V call is TRBV11-2, the J call TRBJ2-7, with 9 bases that match TRBD2. Germline V CDR1 and CDR2: SGHAT, FQNNGV. V lost 2 bases to trimming and J lost 2 bases; unmatched junction nucleotides: 7. There are 16 residues in the CDR3. CDR3 region: CASSLTSAGGPYEQYF. The CDR3 bases are TGTGCCAGCAGCTTAACCTCAGCGGGAGGCCCCTACGAGCAGTACTTC.

This rearrangement joins TRBV5-4 to TRBJ1-2; D call uncertain. The CDR3 is made up of 14 amino acids. Germline V gene data show CDR1 as SGHNT and CDR2 as YYREEE (reference sequence). V was shortened by 0 bases and J by 8 bases, with 14 bases between the two germline ends. CDR3: CASSLAGGFQGYTF. The CDR3 nucleotides read TGTGCCAGCAGCTTGGCGGGAGGATTCCAGGGCTACACCTTC.

This rearrangement joins TRBV19 to TRBJ2-6; unclear D gene. The CDR3 sequence is 17 residues long. The V gene's germline CDR1 is LNHDA and CDR2 SQIVND (reference sequence). V lost 5 bases, J lost 0 bases, and 14 bases lay in between. The CDR3 DNA is TGTGCCAGTAGTCGGTCTGTGTCATTCTCTGGGGCCAACGTCCTGACTTTC. Amino acids: CASSRSVSFSGANVLTF.

The V and J genes are TRBV30 and TRBJ2-4, with a weak D call TRBD2 (5 bases). Germline V CDR1 and CDR2: GTSNPN, SVGIG (reference sequence). The CDR3 is 13 residues long. Trimming took 2 bases from V and 9 from J, leaving 14 bases between them. In DNA, the CDR3 is TGTGCCTGGAGTAGCCTAGCCGTCGGCATTCAGTACTTC. Translating it yields CAWSSLAVGIQYF.

This clone was recorded a few times. The J gene is TRBJ2-5, the V gene TRBV7-9; TRBD2 aligns across 12 bases. The germline gives CDR1 SEHNR, CDR2 FQNEAQ (reference sequence). This CDR3 has 16 amino acids. The V and J ends lost 3 bases and 4 bases, in that order; junction bases with no gene match: 6. CDR3 residues: CASSLKLAGGGETQYF. For the CDR3, the DNA is TGTGCCAGCAGCTTGAAACTAGCGGGGGGAGGAGAGACCCAGTACTTC.

This clone occurred once. The chain recombines TRBV18 with TRBJ1-1; D is unresolved. From germline, CDR1 is KGHSH and CDR2 LQKENI. Trimming removed 1 base at V and 2 bases at J, with 5 bases between. The CDR3 is made up of 13 amino acids. The CDR3 reads CASSPQQNTEAFF. The CDR3 DNA follows: TGTGCCAGCTCACCACAACAAAACACTGAAGCTTTCTTT.

Remarks on this clone: The identical CDR3 is also encoded by other nucleotide sequences in the sample. The V and J genes are TRBV6-1 and TRBJ1-2; no clear D. The germline V gene encodes CDR1 MNHNS and CDR2 SASEGT. V gave up 1 base and J gave up 3 bases, with 6 bases separating them. The length of the CDR3 is 13 residues. The CDR3 is CASSEGQDYGYTF. Written as DNA, the CDR3 is TGTGCCAGCAGTGAAGGGCAGGACTATGGCTACACCTTC.

This clone was counted between two and nine times. The sample holds other DNA sequences that translate to the same CDR3. CDR3 sequence reads: CASSISRDGYTF. The CDR3 DNA reads as TGTGCCAGTAGTATTAGCCGGGACGGCTACACCTTC. The V and J genes are TRBV19 and TRBJ1-2, with D possibly TRBD1 on 5 matching bases. This CDR3 is built from 12 residues. The V end lost 3 bases, the J end lost 8 bases, and 10 bases lay between the germline ends. Germline V CDR1 and CDR2: LNHDA, SQIVND (reference sequence).

This clone was counted a few times. The chain has TRBV5-4 and TRBJ2-4; D might be TRBD2 (6 bases). The CDR3 has 15 residues. Looked up from germline, CDR1 is SGHNT and CDR2 is YYREEE (reference sequence). Trimming left V 0 bases short and J 1 base short, with 8 bases between. The CDR3 DNA sequence: TGTGCCAGCAGCTTGGAAGGGACTGCCAAAAACATTCAGTACTTC. It is translated as CASSLEGTAKNIQYF.

The chain is built from TRBV30 and TRBJ2-4, with TRBD1 matching 7 bases. CDR1 GTSNPN and CDR2 SVGIG come from the germline V gene (reference sequence). V dropped 2 bases and J dropped 7; count of bases not matched to a gene: 5. The CDR3 contains 13 residues. DNA of the CDR3: TGTGCCTGGAGTCCGACAGGGACGAACATTCAGTACTTC. The encoded protein is CAWSPTGTNIQYF. Complete variable domain (other parts from reference TRBV30 and TRBJ2-4): SQTIHQWPATLVQPVGSPLSLECTVEGTSNPNLYWYRQAAGRGLQLLFYSVGIGQISSEVPQNLSASRPQDRQFILSSKKLLLSDSGFYLCAWSPTGTNIQYFGAGTRLSVL.

This clone was counted a few times. The J gene is TRBJ2-3, the V gene TRBV7-9, with D perhaps matching TRBD2 (5 bases). V lost 2 bases and J lost 6, with 12 bases in between. The CDR3 has 14 amino acids. Germline V gives CDR1 SEHNR, CDR2 FQNEAQ (reference sequence). CDR3 sequence (DNA): TGTGCCAGCAGCTTAACACTAGGTTGGGATACGCAGTATTTT. Translation: CASSLTLGWDTQYF.

This chain links TRBV11-2 with TRBJ1-4; D may be TRBD1 (6 bases). V lost 5 bases and J lost 7, with 17 bases in between. The CDR3 runs 15 residues. CDR1 and CDR2 (germline): SGHAT, FQNNGV. CDR3 nucleotide sequence: TGTGCCAGCAGCCGCACGGGCAGGGGCACTGAAAAACTGTTTTTT. Its translation is CASSRTGRGTEKLFF.

V is TRBV6-1 and J is TRBJ1-5, with 7 positions matching TRBD1. Germline V gene data show CDR1 as MNHNS and CDR2 as SASEGT. V trimming: 4 bases; J trimming: 0 bases; junction bases outside the gene matches: 3. The CDR3 spans 15 residues. In DNA form, the CDR3 reads TGTGCCAGCAGTGGCAGGGGGTATAGCAATCAGCCCCAGCATTTT. Its translation is CASSGRGYSNQPQHF.

The chain uses TRBV29-1 and TRBJ2-4; tentatively, D is TRBD1 (6 bases). Per the germline V gene, CDR1 is SQVTM and CDR2 is ANQGSEA. Deletions cut 3 bases from V and 0 bases from J, with 9 bases between. The CDR3 consists of 14 residues. DNA for the CDR3: TGCAGCGTTGAGGGACACCTAGCCAAAAACATTCAGTACTTC. Protein sequence: CSVEGHLAKNIQYF.

This clone was counted a single time. The chain employs TRBV11-3 and TRBJ2-5, with TRBD1 matching over 7 bases. J lost 11 bases, V lost 5 bases, and 14 bases had no gene match. Germline V gene sequence: CDR1 SGHNT, CDR2 YENEEA. The CDR3 runs 14 residues. For the CDR3, the DNA is TGTGCCAGCAGCATGGGACAGAACCGTGGGGAGCAGTACTTC. Amino acid sequence: CASSMGQNRGEQYF.

This clone appeared a few times. The chain links TRBV2 to TRBJ2-7; D not resolved. Trimming removed 5 bases at V and 6 bases at J, with 11 bases between. Germline CDR1 and CDR2: SNHLY and FYNNEI. The CDR3 extends over 12 amino acids. The CDR3 reads CASSTGLGEQYF. In DNA, the CDR3 is TGTGCCAGCAGTACGGGTTTAGGCGAGCAGTACTTC.

The chain combines TRBV19 with TRBJ1-4, with TRBD1 matching 9 bases. This CDR3 region has 14 residues. Germline V CDR1 and CDR2: LNHDA, SQIVND (reference sequence). The V segment lost 6 bases and the J segment 7 bases; nucleotides outside the gene matches: 6. The CDR3 here is CASRRTGESEKLFF. CDR3 coding DNA: TGTGCCAGTAGGAGGACAGGGGAGTCTGAAAAACTGTTTTTT.

V gene TRBV2 combines with J gene TRBJ2-5; D unclear. The CDR3 sequence is 12 residues long. Germline V lookup: CDR1 SNHLY, CDR2 FYNNEI. The germline V and J ends were trimmed by 5 bases and 7 bases, with 11 bases remaining between them. CDR3 bases: TGTGCCAGCAGTTTTGACCCGCGGACCCAGTACTTC. Protein: CASSFDPRTQYF.

The chain is built from TRBV5-1 and TRBJ2-2; TRBD1 or TRBD2 may be the D gene (5 bases each). Trimming took off 0 bases at V and 1 base at J, with 10 bases between the two ends. This CDR3 comprises 16 residues. CDR1 SGHRS and CDR2 YFSETQ come from the germline V gene. The CDR3 loop is CASSLVRGRNTGELFF. The CDR3 bases are TGCGCCAGCAGCTTGGTTAGGGGACGGAACACCGGGGAGCTGTTTTTT.

The J gene is TRBJ2-7, the V gene TRBV11-3; D perhaps matches TRBD2 (5 bases). Deletions cut 7 bases from V and 3 bases from J, with 16 bases between. The CDR3 consists of 14 residues. Germline V gene lookup returns CDR1 SGHNT and CDR2 YENEEA. The CDR3, as DNA: TGTGCCAGCACGTCCCGTCGGGGTTACTACGAGCAGTACTTC. Protein sequence: CASTSRRGYYEQYF.

This clone showed up just a few times. The chain has TRBV4-1 and TRBJ1-4; TRBD1 is a possible D gene (6 bases). The V and J ends lost 3 bases and 8 bases respectively, with 19 bases between them. Germline CDR1 reads MGHRA; CDR2 reads YSYEKL. CDR3 length equals 16 residues. The CDR3 sequence: CASSHANRVLGEKLFF. The CDR3 nucleotides are TGCGCCAGCAGCCATGCTAACAGGGTACTTGGCGAAAAACTGTTTTTT.

This clone showed up just a few times. In the same sample, other DNA sequences code for this CDR3. CDR3 sequence: CASGKTGVGEKLFF. The DNA for the CDR3 is TGTGCCAGCGGAAAGACAGGGGTTGGAGAAAAACTGTTTTTT. V is TRBV28 and J is TRBJ1-4, with TRBD1 identical over 8 bases. The trim removed 8 bases at V and 8 bases at J, leaving 10 bases unmatched. The CDR3 sequence is 14 residues long. CDR1 is MDHEN and CDR2 is SYDVKM in the germline V gene. The whole variable domain, remainder taken from reference TRBV28 and TRBJ1-4, is DVKVTQSSRYLVKRTGEKVFLECVQDMDHENMFWYRQDPGLGLRLIYFSYDVKMKEKGDIPEGYSVSREKKERFSLILESASTNQTSMYLCASGKTGVGEKLFFGSGTQLSVL.

The J gene is TRBJ2-1, the V gene TRBV19; 7 bases are shared with TRBD2. Germline CDR1 is LNHDA and CDR2 is SQIVND (reference sequence). V lost 3 bases to trimming and J lost 6 bases; unmatched junction nucleotides: 5. The CDR3 runs to 14 residues. This CDR3 reads CASSMTSLANEQFF. The CDR3 bases are TGTGCCAGTAGTATGACTAGCCTAGCCAATGAGCAGTTCTTC.

The J gene is TRBJ1-1, the V gene TRBV29-1; D uncertain. The V and J ends lost 4 bases and 3 bases respectively, with 15 bases between them. The CDR3 runs to 14 residues. Germline V gives CDR1 SQVTM, CDR2 ANQGSEA. CDR3 loop: CSVGLLVRDTEAFF. CDR3 sequence (DNA): TGCAGCGTTGGTTTACTCGTTCGGGACACTGAAGCTTTCTTT.

J is TRBJ2-6 and V is TRBV19; D not certain. The CDR3 is 13 amino acids. V lost 1 base and J 3 bases, leaving 1 base between the germline ends. Germline CDR1 and CDR2: LNHDA and SQIVND (reference sequence). The CDR3 sequence: CASSIVGANVLTF. CDR3 nucleotide sequence: TGTGCCAGTAGTATAGTTGGGGCCAACGTCCTGACTTTC.